A single count supports the clone carrying this T cell receptor beta chain. Its antigen is currently unknown. Sequenced by immunoSEQ multiplex PCR; TCRdb stores in-frame clones only, minus some. Of just under 7,500 clones in the sample, around nine tenths are singletons; the top ten hold 5.5% to 9%. This CDR3 has 14 residues. V was cut by 6 bases and J by 3 bases, with 14 bases left in between. CDR1 is SGHAT, CDR2 FQDESV, per germline (reference sequence). The entry originates in a study of T cell clonotyping in hematopoietic cell transplantation. The study's findings and limits: Few recipient clonotypes overlapped donors; over 97% were de novo at given depth.

Indicated time point: recipient sample about 28 days before transplant, after cytoreduction. Recipients were bled about 28 days pretransplant and at posttransplant days 30, 100, 180. The clonotype originates from a man in his fifties or sixties with acute myeloid leukemia. Some clones in this sample may be carry-over from other donors' samples. The sequenced sample was peripheral blood mononuclear cells, obtained before stem cell transplant. The gene calls are TRBV11-1 and TRBJ1-1, with D hard to call. The CDR3 spells CASSQSGVDTEAFF. CDR3 DNA sequence: TGTGCCAGCAGTCAGTCCGGGGTGGACACTGAAGCTTTCTTT.